The clone carrying this T cell receptor beta chain was observed at least ten times. These data originate in a study of T cells after yellow fever vaccination. V lost 5 bases and J 5 bases, leaving 13 bases between the germline ends. The CDR3 runs 13 residues. Germline CDR1 is SGHTA and CDR2 is FQGTGA. MiXCR, run by TCRdb on the 5' RACE reads, gives a single entry per CDR3 protein. The sample includes around 100,000 distinct CDR3 sequences, approximately 6.3% seen only once; the top ten take more than 40%. This receptor was obtained from a man between 18 and 35 years old who received the YFV17D yellow fever vaccine. The gene calls are TRBV7-3 and TRBJ2-7; D is perhaps TRBD2 (5 bases). The sample here was CD8+ T cells sorted from PBMCs, taken 10 days after the yellow fever booster vaccination. CDR3 residues: CASSPDGGHEQYF. CDR3 DNA: TGTGCCAGCAGCCCCGACGGCGGGCACGAGCAGTACTTC.